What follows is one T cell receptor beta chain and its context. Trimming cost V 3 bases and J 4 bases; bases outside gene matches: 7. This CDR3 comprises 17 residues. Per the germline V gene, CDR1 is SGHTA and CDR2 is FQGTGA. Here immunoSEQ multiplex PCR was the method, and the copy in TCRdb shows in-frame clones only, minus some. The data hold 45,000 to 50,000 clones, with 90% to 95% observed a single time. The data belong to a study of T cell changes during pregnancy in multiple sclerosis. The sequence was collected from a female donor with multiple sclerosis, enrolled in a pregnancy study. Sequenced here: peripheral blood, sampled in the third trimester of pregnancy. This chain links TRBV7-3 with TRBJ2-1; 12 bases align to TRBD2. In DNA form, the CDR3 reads TGTGCCAGCAGCTTCTCTAGCGGGAGGGTGGGGTACAATGAGCAGTTCTTC. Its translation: CASSFSSGRVGYNEQFF.